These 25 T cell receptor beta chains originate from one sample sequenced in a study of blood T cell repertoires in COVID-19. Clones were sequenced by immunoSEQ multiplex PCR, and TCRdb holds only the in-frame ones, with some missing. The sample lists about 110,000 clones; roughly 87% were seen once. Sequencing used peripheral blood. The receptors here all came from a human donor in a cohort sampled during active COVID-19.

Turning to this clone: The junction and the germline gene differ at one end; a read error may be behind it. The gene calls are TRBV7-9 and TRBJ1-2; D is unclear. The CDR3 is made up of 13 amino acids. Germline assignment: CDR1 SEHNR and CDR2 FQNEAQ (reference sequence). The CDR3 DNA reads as TGTGCCAGCAGCTTACTCGGGATCCCTCACGGCGCCTTC. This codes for CASSLLGIPHGAF. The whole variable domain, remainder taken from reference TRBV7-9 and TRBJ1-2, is DTGVSQNPRHKITKRGQNVTFRCDPISEHNRLYWYRQTLGQGPEFLTYFQNEAQLEKSRLLSDRFSAERPKGSFSTLEIQRTEQGDSAMYLCASSLLGIPHGAFGSGTRLTVV.

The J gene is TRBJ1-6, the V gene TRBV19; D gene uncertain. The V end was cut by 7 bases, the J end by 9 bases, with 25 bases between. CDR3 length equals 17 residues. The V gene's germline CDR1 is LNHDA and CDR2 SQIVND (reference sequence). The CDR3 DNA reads TGTGCCAGTAATTCGGGGTCTGGGCAGGCCATTGTTTCACCCCTCCACTTT. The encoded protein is CASNSGSGQAIVSPLHF.

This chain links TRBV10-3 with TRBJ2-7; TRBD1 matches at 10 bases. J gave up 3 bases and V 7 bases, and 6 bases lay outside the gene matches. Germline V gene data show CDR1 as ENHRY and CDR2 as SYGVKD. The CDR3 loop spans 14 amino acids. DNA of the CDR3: TGTGCCATCAACCCGGGACAGGGGTTCTACGAGCAGTACTTC. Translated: CAINPGQGFYEQYF.

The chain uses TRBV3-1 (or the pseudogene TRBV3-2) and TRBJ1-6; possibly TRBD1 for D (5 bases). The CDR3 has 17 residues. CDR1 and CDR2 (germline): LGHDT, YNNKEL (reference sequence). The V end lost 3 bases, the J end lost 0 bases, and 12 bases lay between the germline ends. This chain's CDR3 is CASSHQAGNSYNSPLHF. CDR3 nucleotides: TGTGCCAGCAGCCACCAGGCAGGGAACTCCTATAATTCACCCCTCCACTTT.

This CDR3 reads CASSEEARGGRQPQHF. The DNA of the CDR3 is TGCGCCAGCAGTGAGGAGGCGCGGGGAGGACGTCAGCCCCAGCATTTT. The gene calls are TRBV10-1 and TRBJ1-5; no clear D gene. CDR1 and CDR2 from the germline V gene are WNHNN and SYGVQD (reference sequence). Trimming cost V 2 bases and J 6 bases, with 17 bases left between them. This CDR3 contains 16 residues.

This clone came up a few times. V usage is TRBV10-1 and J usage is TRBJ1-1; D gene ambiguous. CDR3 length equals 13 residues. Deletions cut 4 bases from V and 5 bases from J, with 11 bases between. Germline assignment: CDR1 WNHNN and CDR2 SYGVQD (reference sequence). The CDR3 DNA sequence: TGCGCCAGCAGTGCGACACGTATAACTGAAGCTTTCTTT. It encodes CASSATRITEAFF.

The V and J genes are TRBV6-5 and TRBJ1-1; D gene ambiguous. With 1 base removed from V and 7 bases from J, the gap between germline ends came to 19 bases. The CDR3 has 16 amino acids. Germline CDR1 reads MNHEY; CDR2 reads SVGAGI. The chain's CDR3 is CASSYLRRGGKSEAFF. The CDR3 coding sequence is TGTGCCAGCAGTTACTTGCGGCGGGGAGGTAAAAGTGAAGCTTTCTTT.

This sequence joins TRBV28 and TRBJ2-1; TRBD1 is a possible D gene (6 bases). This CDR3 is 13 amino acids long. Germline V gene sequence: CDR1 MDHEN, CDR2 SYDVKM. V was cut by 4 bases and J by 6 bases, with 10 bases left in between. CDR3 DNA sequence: TGTGCCAGCAGTTCCAGACAGGTCAATGAGCAGTTCTTC. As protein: CASSSRQVNEQFF.

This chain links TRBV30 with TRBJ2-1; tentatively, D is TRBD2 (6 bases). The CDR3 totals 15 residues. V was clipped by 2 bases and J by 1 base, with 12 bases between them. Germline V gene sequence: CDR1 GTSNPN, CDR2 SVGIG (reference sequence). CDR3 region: CAWSQGSGSYNEQFF. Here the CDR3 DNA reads TGTGCCTGGAGTCAGGGCAGCGGGTCCTACAATGAGCAGTTCTTC.

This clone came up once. The CDR3 nucleotides read TGTGCCATCAAAGGGGGAGGGAGGGACACTGAAGCTTTCTTT. Translating it yields CAIKGGGRDTEAFF. The rearrangement joins TRBV10-3 to TRBJ1-1; D possibly corresponds to TRBD1 (6 bases). In germline, CDR1 is ENHRY, CDR2 SYGVKD. V was shortened by 7 bases and J by 3 bases, with 15 bases between the two germline ends. The CDR3 length is 14 residues.

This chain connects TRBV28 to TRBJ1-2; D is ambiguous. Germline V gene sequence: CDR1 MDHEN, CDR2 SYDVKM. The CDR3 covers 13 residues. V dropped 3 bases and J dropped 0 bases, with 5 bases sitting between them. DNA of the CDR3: TGTGCCAGCAGTTTCGGTGCTAACTATGGCTACACCTTC. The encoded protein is CASSFGANYGYTF.

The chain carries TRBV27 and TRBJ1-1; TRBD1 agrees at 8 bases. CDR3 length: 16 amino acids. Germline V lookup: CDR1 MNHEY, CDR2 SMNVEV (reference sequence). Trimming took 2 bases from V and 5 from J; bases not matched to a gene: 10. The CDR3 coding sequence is TGTGCCAGCAGTTTAGTCCCTAATAACAGGGGGACTGAAGCTTTCTTT. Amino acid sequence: CASSLVPNNRGTEAFF.

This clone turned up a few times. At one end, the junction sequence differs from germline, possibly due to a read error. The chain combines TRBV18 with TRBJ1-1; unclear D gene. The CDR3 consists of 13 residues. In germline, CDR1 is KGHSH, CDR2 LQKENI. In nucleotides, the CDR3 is TGTGCCAGCTCATCGGTACAGAACGCTGAAGCTTTCTTT. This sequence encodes CASSSVQNAEAFF.

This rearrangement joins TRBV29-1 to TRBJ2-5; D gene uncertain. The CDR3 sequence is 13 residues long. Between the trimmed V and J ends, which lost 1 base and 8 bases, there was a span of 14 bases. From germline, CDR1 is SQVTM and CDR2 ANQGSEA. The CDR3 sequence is CSVEVAGSRTQYF. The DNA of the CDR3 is TGCAGCGTTGAAGTAGCTGGTTCAAGAACCCAGTACTTC.

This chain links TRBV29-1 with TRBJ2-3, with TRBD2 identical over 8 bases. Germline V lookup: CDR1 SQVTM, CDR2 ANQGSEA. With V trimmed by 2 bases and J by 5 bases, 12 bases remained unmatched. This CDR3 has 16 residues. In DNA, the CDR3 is TGCAGCGTTGAAAACCAGCGGGAGCGCGCCGTAGATACGCAGTATTTT. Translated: CSVENQRERAVDTQYF.

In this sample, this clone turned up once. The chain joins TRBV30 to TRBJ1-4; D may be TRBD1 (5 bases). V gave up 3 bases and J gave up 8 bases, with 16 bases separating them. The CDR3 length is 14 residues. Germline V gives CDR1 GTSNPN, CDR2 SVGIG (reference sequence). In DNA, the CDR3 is TGTGCCTGGAGAACTTACGGGGGAGGGGAAAAACTGTTTTTT. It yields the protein CAWRTYGGGEKLFF.

Here the CDR3 DNA reads TGTGCCAGCAGCGTAGGACAGGGTGGGAAGTACAATGAGCAGTTCTTC. It codes for CASSVGQGGKYNEQFF. The chain has TRBV9 and TRBJ2-1; 7 bases align to TRBD1. Germline CDR1 and CDR2: SGDLS and YYNGEE. Trimming removed 0 bases from V and 4 bases from J; junction bases left unmatched: 7. The CDR3 consists of 16 residues. Full variable domain (outside the CDR3, taken from reference TRBV9 and TRBJ2-1): DSGVTQTPKHLITATGQRVTLRCSPRSGDLSVYWYQQSLDQGLQFLIQYYNGEERAKGNILERFSAQQFPDLHSELNLSSLELGDSALYFCASSVGQGGKYNEQFFGPGTRLTVL.

CDR3 loop: CASSFAHYKFF. The CDR3 coding sequence is TGCGCCAGCAGCTTCGCCCATTACAAGTTCTTC. This sequence joins TRBV5-1 and TRBJ2-1, with D unclear. CDR1 and CDR2 from the germline V gene are SGHRS and YFSETQ. The CDR3 sequence is 11 residues long. The V end lost 2 bases, the J end lost 14 bases, and 11 bases lay between the germline ends.

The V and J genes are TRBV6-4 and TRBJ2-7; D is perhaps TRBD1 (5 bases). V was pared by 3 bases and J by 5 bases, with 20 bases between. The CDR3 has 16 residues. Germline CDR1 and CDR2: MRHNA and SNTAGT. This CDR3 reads CASSEIRQSLSHEQYF. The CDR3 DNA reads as TGTGCCAGCAGTGAAATAAGACAGAGCCTATCCCACGAGCAGTACTTC.

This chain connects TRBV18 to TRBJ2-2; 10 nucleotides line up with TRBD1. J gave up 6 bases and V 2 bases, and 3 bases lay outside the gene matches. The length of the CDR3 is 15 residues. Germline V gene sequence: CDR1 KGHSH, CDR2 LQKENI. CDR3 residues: CASSPETGGPGELFF. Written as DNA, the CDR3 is TGTGCCAGCTCACCAGAGACAGGGGGCCCCGGGGAGCTGTTTTTT.

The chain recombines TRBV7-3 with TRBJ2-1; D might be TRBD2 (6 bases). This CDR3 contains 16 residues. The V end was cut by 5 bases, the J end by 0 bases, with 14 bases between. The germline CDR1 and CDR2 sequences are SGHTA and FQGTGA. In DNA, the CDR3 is TGTGCCAGCAGCGCGAATCGGGGGAGCTCCTACAATGAGCAGTTCTTC. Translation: CASSANRGSSYNEQFF.

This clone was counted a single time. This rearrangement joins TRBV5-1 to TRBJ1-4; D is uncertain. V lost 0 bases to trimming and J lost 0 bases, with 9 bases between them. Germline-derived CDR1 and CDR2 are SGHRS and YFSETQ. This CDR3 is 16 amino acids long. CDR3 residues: CASSLAAGSTNEKLFF. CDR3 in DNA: TGCGCCAGCAGCTTGGCGGCGGGATCAACTAATGAAAAACTGTTTTTT.

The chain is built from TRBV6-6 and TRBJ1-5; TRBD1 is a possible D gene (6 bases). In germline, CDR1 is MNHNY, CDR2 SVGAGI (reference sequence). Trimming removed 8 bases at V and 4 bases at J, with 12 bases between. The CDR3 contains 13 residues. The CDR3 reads CASDRDKNQPQHF. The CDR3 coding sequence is TGTGCCAGCGACCGGGACAAAAATCAGCCCCAGCATTTT.

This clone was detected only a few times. The DNA of the CDR3 is TGTGCCAGCAGCCCAACTGGGGACAGCTCCTACGAGCAGTACTTC. Residues: CASSPTGDSSYEQYF. The J gene is TRBJ2-7, the V gene TRBV4-2; 7 nucleotides line up with TRBD1. Germline V gene lookup returns CDR1 LGHNA and CDR2 YNFKEQ. The CDR3 has 15 residues. The J segment lost 0 bases and the V segment lost 4 bases, leaving 6 bases of the junction unmatched.

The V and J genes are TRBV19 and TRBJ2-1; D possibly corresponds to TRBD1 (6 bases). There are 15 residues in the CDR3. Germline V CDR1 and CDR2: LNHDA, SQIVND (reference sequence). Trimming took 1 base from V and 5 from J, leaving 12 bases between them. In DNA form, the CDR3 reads TGTGCCAGTAGTATAGCGGGCAGGGACAACAATGAGCAGTTCTTC. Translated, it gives CASSIAGRDNNEQFF.